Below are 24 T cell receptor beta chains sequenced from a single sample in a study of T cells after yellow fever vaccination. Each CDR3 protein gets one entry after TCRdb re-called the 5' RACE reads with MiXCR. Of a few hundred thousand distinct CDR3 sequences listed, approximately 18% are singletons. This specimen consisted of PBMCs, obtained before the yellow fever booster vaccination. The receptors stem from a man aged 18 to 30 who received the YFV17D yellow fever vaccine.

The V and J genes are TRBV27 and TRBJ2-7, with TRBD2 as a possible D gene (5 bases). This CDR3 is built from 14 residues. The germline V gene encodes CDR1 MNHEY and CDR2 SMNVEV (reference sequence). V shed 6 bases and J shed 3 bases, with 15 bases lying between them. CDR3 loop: CASSPTPRGYEQYV. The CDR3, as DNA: TGTGCCAGCAGCCCGACCCCCCGGGGCTACGAGCAGTACGTC.

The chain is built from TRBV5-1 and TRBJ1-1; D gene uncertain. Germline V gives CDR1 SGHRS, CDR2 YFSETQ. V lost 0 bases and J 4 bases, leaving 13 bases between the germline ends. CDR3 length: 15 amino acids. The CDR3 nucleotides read TGCGCCAGCAGCTTGGAGGCGATGTCTGGCACTGAAGCTTTCTTT. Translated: CASSLEAMSGTEAFF.

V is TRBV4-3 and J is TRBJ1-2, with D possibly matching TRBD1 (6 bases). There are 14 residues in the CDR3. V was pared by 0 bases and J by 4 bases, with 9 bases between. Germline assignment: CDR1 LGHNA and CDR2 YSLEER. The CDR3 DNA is TGCGCCAGCAGCCAAGAGGGGGCCCGCTATGGCTACACCTTC. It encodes CASSQEGARYGYTF.

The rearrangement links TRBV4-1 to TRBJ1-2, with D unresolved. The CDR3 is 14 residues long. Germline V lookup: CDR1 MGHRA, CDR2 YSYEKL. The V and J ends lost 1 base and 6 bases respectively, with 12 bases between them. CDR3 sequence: CASSQVGPSDGYTF. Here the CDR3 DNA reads TGCGCCAGCAGCCAAGTTGGTCCCTCTGATGGCTACACCTTC.

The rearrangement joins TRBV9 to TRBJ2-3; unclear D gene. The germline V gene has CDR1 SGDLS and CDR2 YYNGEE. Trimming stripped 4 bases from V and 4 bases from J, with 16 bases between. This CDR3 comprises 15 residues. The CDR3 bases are TGTGCCAGCAGCCCCCGGCAGGTTCCCGCAGATACGCAGTATTTT. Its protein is CASSPRQVPADTQYF.

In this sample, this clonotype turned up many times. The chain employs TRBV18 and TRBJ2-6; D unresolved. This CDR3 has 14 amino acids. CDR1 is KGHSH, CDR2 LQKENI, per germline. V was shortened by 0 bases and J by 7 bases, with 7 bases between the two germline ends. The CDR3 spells CASSPPGTANVLTF. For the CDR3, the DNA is TGTGCCAGCTCACCACCGGGCACAGCCAACGTCCTGACTTTC.

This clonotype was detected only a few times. DNA for the CDR3: TGTGCCAGCAGCTTGGACAGGGGGCCGGGGGTCACTGAAGCTTTCTTT. Encoded protein: CASSLDRGPGVTEAFF. The chain is built from TRBV5-5 and TRBJ1-1, with 9 bases matching TRBD1. This CDR3 contains 16 residues. The germline gives CDR1 SGHKS, CDR2 YYEKEE (reference sequence). The junction had 7 bases not matched to a gene; V was cut back by 0 bases and J by 4 bases.

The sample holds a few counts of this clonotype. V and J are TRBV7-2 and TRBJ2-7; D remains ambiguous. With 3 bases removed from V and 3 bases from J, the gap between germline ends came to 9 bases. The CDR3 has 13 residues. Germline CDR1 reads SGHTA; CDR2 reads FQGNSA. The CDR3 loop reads CASSLQTDYEQYF. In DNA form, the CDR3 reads TGTGCCAGCAGCTTGCAGACGGACTACGAGCAGTACTTC.

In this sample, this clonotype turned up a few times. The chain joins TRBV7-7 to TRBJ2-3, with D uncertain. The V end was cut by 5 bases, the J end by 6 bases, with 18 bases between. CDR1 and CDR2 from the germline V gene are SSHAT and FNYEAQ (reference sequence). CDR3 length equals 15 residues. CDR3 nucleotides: TGTGCCAGCAGCACCTCAACGGCCCCTGGGGATACGCAGTATTTT. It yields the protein CASSTSTAPGDTQYF. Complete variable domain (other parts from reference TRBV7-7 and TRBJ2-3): GAGVSQSPRYKVTKRGQDVTLRCDPISSHATLYWYQQALGQGPEFLTYFNYEAQPDKSGLPSDRFSAERPEGSISTLTIQRTEQRDSAMYRCASSTSTAPGDTQYFGPGTRLTVL.

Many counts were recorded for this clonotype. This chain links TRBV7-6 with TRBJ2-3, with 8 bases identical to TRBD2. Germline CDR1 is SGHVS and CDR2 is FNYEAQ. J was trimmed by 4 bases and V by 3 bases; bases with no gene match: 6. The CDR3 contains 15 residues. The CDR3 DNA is TGTGCCAGCAGCTTCTTTGCGGGGGGCTCAGATACGCAGTATTTT. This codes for CASSFFAGGSDTQYF.

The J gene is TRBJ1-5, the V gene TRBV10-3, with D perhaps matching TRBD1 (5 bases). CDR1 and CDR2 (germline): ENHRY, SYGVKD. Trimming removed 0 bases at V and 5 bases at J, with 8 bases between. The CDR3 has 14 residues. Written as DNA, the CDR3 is TGTGCCATCAGTGAGTCGGGGGGATATCAGCCCCAGCATTTT. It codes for CAISESGGYQPQHF.

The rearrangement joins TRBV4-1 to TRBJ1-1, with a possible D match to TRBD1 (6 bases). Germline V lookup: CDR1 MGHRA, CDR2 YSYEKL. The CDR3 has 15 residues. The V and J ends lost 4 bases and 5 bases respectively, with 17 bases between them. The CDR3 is CASSRYGTRGTEAFF. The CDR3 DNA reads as TGCGCCAGCAGCCGGTATGGGACAAGAGGTACTGAAGCTTTCTTT.

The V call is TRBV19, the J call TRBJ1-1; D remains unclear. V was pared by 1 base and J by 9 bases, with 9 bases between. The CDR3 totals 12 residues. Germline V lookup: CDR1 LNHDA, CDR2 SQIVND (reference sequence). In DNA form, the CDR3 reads TGTGCCAGTAGTATAGTCGGCTATCAAGCTTTCTTT. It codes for CASSIVGYQAFF.

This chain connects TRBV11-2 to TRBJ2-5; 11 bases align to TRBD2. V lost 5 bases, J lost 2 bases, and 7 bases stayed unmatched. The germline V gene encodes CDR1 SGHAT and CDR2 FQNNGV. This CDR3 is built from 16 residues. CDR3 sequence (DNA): TGTGCCAGCAGCAATGGACTAGCGGGCGAACAAGAGACCCAGTACTTC. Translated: CASSNGLAGEQETQYF.

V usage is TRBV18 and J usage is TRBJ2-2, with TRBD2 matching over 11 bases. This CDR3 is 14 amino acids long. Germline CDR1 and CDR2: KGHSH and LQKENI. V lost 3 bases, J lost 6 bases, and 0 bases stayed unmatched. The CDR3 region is CASSPGLAAGELFF. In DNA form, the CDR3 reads TGTGCCAGCTCACCGGGACTAGCGGCCGGGGAGCTGTTTTTT.

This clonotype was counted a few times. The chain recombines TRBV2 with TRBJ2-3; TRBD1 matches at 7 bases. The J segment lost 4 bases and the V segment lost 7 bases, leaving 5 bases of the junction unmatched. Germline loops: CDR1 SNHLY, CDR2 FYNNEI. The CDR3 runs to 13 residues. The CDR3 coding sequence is TGTGCCAGCAACAGACAGGGCCCAGATACGCAGTATTTT. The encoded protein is CASNRQGPDTQYF.

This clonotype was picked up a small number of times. The chain's CDR3 is CASSATGGSNQPQHF. The DNA for the CDR3 is TGTGCCAGCAGCGCGACAGGGGGGAGCAATCAGCCCCAGCATTTT. V is TRBV7-2 and J is TRBJ1-5; 9 bases line up with TRBD1. The germline V gene has CDR1 SGHTA and CDR2 FQGNSA. Unmatched junction bases numbered 3, after V lost 5 bases and J lost 1 base. The CDR3 consists of 15 residues.

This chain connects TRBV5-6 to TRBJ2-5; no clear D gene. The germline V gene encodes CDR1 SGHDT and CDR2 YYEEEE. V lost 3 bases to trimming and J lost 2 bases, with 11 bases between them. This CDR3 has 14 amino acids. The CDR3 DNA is TGTGCCAGCAGCTCTGTAGGAGAACAAGAGACCCAGTACTTC. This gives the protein CASSSVGEQETQYF.

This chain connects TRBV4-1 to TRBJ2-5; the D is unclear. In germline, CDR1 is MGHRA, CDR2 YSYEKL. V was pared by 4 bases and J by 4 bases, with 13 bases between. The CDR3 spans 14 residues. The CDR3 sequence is CASSPQALGETQYF. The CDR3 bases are TGCGCCAGCAGCCCCCAGGCCCTGGGAGAGACCCAGTACTTC.

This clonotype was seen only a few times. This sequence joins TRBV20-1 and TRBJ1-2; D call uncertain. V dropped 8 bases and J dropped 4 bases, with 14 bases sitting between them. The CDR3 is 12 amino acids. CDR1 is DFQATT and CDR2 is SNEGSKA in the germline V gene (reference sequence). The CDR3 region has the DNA TGCAGTCCCCTTGGAGGGCCCTATGGCTACACCTTC. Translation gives CSPLGGPYGYTF.

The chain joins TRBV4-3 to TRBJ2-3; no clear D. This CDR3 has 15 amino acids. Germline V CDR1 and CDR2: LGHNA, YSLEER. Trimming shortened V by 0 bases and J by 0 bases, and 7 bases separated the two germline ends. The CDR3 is CASSQDPASTDTQYF. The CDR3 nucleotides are TGCGCCAGCAGCCAAGATCCGGCGAGCACAGATACGCAGTATTTT.

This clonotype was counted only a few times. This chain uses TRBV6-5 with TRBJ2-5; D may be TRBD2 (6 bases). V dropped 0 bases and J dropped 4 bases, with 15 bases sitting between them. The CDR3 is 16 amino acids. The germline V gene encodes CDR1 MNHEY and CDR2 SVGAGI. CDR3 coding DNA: TGTGCCAGCAGTTACTCTGGAGGGGAGTTAGGAGAGACCCAGTACTTC. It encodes CASSYSGGELGETQYF.

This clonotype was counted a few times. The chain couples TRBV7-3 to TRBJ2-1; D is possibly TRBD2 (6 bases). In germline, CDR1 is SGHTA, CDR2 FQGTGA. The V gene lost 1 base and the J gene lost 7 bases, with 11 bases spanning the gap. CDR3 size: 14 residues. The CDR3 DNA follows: TGTGCCAGCAGCTTAAGTACCGGAGGGAATGAGCAGTTCTTC. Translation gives CASSLSTGGNEQFF.

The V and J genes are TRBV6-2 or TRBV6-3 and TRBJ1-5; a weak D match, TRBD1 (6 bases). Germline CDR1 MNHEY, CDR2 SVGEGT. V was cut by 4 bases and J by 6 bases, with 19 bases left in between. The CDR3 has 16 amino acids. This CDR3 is CASSSYRVSRSQPQHF. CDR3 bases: TGTGCCAGCAGTTCGTACAGGGTTTCTAGGAGTCAGCCCCAGCATTTT.